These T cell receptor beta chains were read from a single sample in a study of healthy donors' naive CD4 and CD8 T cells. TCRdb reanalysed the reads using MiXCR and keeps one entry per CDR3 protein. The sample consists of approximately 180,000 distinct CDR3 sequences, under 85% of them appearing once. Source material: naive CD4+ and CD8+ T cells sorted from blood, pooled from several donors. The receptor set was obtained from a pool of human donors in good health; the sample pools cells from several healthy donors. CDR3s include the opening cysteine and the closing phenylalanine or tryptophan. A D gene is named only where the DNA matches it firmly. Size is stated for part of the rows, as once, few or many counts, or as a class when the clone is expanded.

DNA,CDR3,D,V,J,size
TGTGCCAGCAGTGGAACCTACGAGCAGTACTTC,CASSGTYEQYF,NA,TRBV2,TRBJ2-7,NA
TGTGCCTGGAGTGTCGGAGTGGCTAATCAGCCCCAGCATTTT,CAWSVGVANQPQHF,NA,TRBV30,TRBJ1-5,NA
TGCAGCGTTGAAGCGCGTGATATGTCCCCATACAATGAGCAGTTCTTC,CSVEARDMSPYNEQFF,NA,TRBV29-1,TRBJ2-1,NA
TGTGCCAGCAGTAATGGACGGATGAACACTGAAGCTTTCTTT,CASSNGRMNTEAFF,NA,TRBV27,TRBJ1-1,NA
TGTGCCAGCAGTGTGGACAAAAATCAGCCCCAGCATTTT,CASSVDKNQPQHF,NA,TRBV2,TRBJ1-5,NA
TGTGCCACCCTGGGACTAGCGGGAGGATCGAGCTCCTACAATGAGCAGTTCTTC,CATLGLAGGSSSYNEQFF,TRBD2,TRBV19,TRBJ2-1,NA
TGTGCCAGCAGTTTATCACCAGGGGCTGACTATGGCTACACCTTC,CASSLSPGADYGYTF,NA,TRBV27,TRBJ1-2,few
TGTGCCAGCAGTGAAGCGGCCAGCTATAACTATGGCTACACCTTC,CASSEAASYNYGYTF,NA,TRBV6-1,TRBJ1-2,NA
TGTGCCAGCAGTGAGGGACAGGGTTTCAATCAGCCCCAGCATTTT,CASSEGQGFNQPQHF,TRBD1,TRBV27,TRBJ1-5,NA
TGCAGCGTTGAAGATGGGGGCGAAAACATTCAGTACTTC,CSVEDGGENIQYF,NA,TRBV29-1,TRBJ2-4,few
TGTGCCAGCAGCTTAGTGGCCCAGGCCTCCTACAATGAGCAGTTCTTC,CASSLVAQASYNEQFF,NA,TRBV7-8,TRBJ2-1,NA
TGTGCTAGTGGTTTGGTACTCGGCCCTGGGGACATCCTCTCCTACGAGCAGTACTTC,CASGLVLGPGDILSYEQYF,NA,TRBV12-5,TRBJ2-7,NA
TGTGCCAGCAGCTTGGTTCCGGTAGCGGGAGTTTATGAGCAGTTCTTC,CASSLVPVAGVYEQFF,TRBD2,TRBV5-5,TRBJ2-1,NA
TGTGCCAGTAAAGTCGTCCGGACGGCGAACTATGGCTACACCTTC,CASKVVRTANYGYTF,NA,TRBV19,TRBJ1-2,once
TGCAGCGTTTCAAACGGACTAGCGGGATACAATGAGCAGTTCTTC,CSVSNGLAGYNEQFF,TRBD2,TRBV29-1,TRBJ2-1,NA
TGTGCCAGCAGTTACGAGACAAGCGGTTCACCCCTCCACTTT,CASSYETSGSPLHF,NA,TRBV6-5,TRBJ1-6,few
TGCAGCGTTCGCAACACAGATACGCAGTATTTT,CSVRNTDTQYF,NA,TRBV29-1,TRBJ2-3,NA
TGCAGCGTTCGTAGAAGGACAGATACGCAGTATTTT,CSVRRRTDTQYF,NA,TRBV29-1,TRBJ2-3,once
TGTGCCAGCAGCTCAGGACAGGGAGAGTATGAGCAGTTCTTC,CASSSGQGEYEQFF,TRBD1,TRBV6-5,TRBJ2-1,NA
TGTGCCAGTAGTATCCTCACAGGGGGCATTGAGACCCAGTACTTC,CASSILTGGIETQYF,TRBD1,TRBV19,TRBJ2-5,NA
TGTGCCAGTAGCGGGAGGGTTGATCAACGGTCCTACAATGAGCAGTTCTTC,CASSGRVDQRSYNEQFF,TRBD2,TRBV19,TRBJ2-1,NA
TGCAGTGCTAATCTCCAGGGGGCCGTATTTGGCTACACCTTC,CSANLQGAVFGYTF,TRBD1,TRBV20-1,TRBJ1-2,NA
TGTGCCAGTAGCGCACAGGGGGCAGGCTACGAGCAGTACTTC,CASSAQGAGYEQYF,TRBD1,TRBV19,TRBJ2-7,NA
TGTGCCAGCTCCCCGGGACAGCGCGATCAGCCCCAGCATTTT,CASSPGQRDQPQHF,TRBD1,TRBV18,TRBJ1-5,NA
TGTGCCAGCAGACCGACAGGCTATGGCTACACCTTC,CASRPTGYGYTF,NA,TRBV27,TRBJ1-2,NA
TGTGCCAGCAGTTACTCGATGGGGGCACATTACACTGAAGCTTTCTTT,CASSYSMGAHYTEAFF,NA,TRBV6-5,TRBJ1-1,NA
TGCGCCAGCAGCCAAGACGCGGAACGGGAGGTCAATGAGCAGTTCTTC,CASSQDAEREVNEQFF,TRBD2,TRBV4-3,TRBJ2-1,once
TGTGCCAGCTTGGGGACAGGCAGAACCTACGAGCAGTACTTC,CASLGTGRTYEQYF,TRBD1,TRBV6-2/TRBV6-3,TRBJ2-7,NA
TGTGCCACCGCGGACAGGACCCAAGAGACCCAGTACTTC,CATADRTQETQYF,TRBD1,TRBV15,TRBJ2-5,NA
TGTGCCAGCAGTGACAGGACGTACCAAGAGACCCAGTACTTC,CASSDRTYQETQYF,NA,TRBV12-3/TRBV12-4,TRBJ2-5,few
TGCAGCGTTCGACGGGGTACTTACGAGCAGTACTTC,CSVRRGTYEQYF,NA,TRBV29-1,TRBJ2-7,once
TGTGCCAGCTCGCGGGACACGCTATATAGCAATCAGCCCCAGCATTTT,CASSRDTLYSNQPQHF,NA,TRBV18,TRBJ1-5,NA
TGTGCCAGCAGCTCCCCGCGCAGTGAGCAGTTCTTC,CASSSPRSEQFF,NA,TRBV7-8,TRBJ2-1,NA
TGTGCTAGTGGTTTGGCTCGGACTAGCGGGAGCTCCTACAATGAGCAGTTCTTC,CASGLARTSGSSYNEQFF,TRBD2,TRBV12-5,TRBJ2-1,NA
TGTGCCAGCAGTTTAAAAAGGGGGGCGAGCAATCAGCCCCAGCATTTT,CASSLKRGASNQPQHF,NA,TRBV27,TRBJ1-5,NA
TGTGCCATCAGCCCAGGACAGGGTCATGGCTACACCTTC,CAISPGQGHGYTF,TRBD1,TRBV10-3,TRBJ1-2,NA
TGTGCCAGCAGCCCCCCGGGGGTGAACACTGAAGCTTTCTTT,CASSPPGVNTEAFF,NA,TRBV5-4,TRBJ1-1,NA
TGTGCCAGCAAGGTCGGAGGGTGGCAAAAGACCCAGTACTTC,CASKVGGWQKTQYF,NA,TRBV6-2/TRBV6-3,TRBJ2-5,NA
TGCAGTGCTAGAGATCGGGGGACTAGAGGGCCTAAGTCCTACAATGAGCAGTTCTTC,CSARDRGTRGPKSYNEQFF,TRBD2,TRBV20-1,TRBJ2-1,NA
TGCAGCGTTTACCCCAGGGGGCTACACGAGCAGTACTTC,CSVYPRGLHEQYF,TRBD1,TRBV29-1,TRBJ2-7,few
TGTGCCAGCAGTTACTCGGTCCGGCAGGGCGGCTATGGCTACACCTTC,CASSYSVRQGGYGYTF,NA,TRBV6-5,TRBJ1-2,few
TGTGCCAGCAGTTCGACAGGGCCAGCTTTTTACGAGCAGTACTTC,CASSSTGPAFYEQYF,TRBD1,TRBV27,TRBJ2-7,NA
TGTGCCAGCAGTGCCGGACTAGCGGGGACTAGCACAGATACGCAGTATTTT,CASSAGLAGTSTDTQYF,TRBD2,TRBV5-1,TRBJ2-3,NA
TGTGCCAGCAGTTACGAGCGGGAGCGAGAGCAGTTCTTC,CASSYEREREQFF,TRBD2,TRBV6-2/TRBV6-3,TRBJ2-1,NA
TGCAGTGCTAGAACGGCGGACTCCTACAATGAGCAGTTCTTC,CSARTADSYNEQFF,NA,TRBV20-1,TRBJ2-1,NA
TGTGCCAGCATTCCCGAGACAGAGGGAAGCAATACGCAGTATTTT,CASIPETEGSNTQYF,NA,TRBV11-2,TRBJ2-3,NA
TGTGCCAGCAGCCAAGATGAGAATAGCCGCAATGAGCAGTTCTTC,CASSQDENSRNEQFF,NA,TRBV14,TRBJ2-1,NA
TGTGCTAGTGGTCAGACACCACCGGTCAATCAGCCCCAGCATTTT,CASGQTPPVNQPQHF,NA,TRBV12-5,TRBJ1-5,NA
TGTGCCAGCAGCTTCCCGGGACAGGGGATAACCGGGGAGCTGTTTTTT,CASSFPGQGITGELFF,TRBD1,TRBV5-4,TRBJ2-2,NA
TGTGCCGCCAGTGATTTGCCCCAGGTAGGGGGCTCCTACAATGAGCAGTTCTTC,CAASDLPQVGGSYNEQFF,NA,TRBV24-1,TRBJ2-1,NA
TGCAGCGTTGAAGATCGGGACAGGATAAACTATGGCTACACCTTC,CSVEDRDRINYGYTF,TRBD1,TRBV29-1,TRBJ1-2,NA
TGCAGCGTTGTAAGGAGTTACACAGATACGCAGTATTTT,CSVVRSYTDTQYF,NA,TRBV29-1,TRBJ2-3,few
TGTGCCAGCAGCTTAGCGGGAAACACCGGGGAGCTGTTTTTT,CASSLAGNTGELFF,NA,TRBV7-2,TRBJ2-2,NA
TGCAGTGCTTCCGGGACCAACACCTACGAGCAGTACTTC,CSASGTNTYEQYF,NA,TRBV20-1,TRBJ2-7,few
TGTGCCAGTTTACTAGCGGGAGCCGTGACCCAGTACTTC,CASLLAGAVTQYF,TRBD2,TRBV6-5,TRBJ2-5,NA
TGTGCCAGCTCACCAGACAGATACGAGCAGTACTTC,CASSPDRYEQYF,NA,TRBV18,TRBJ2-7,NA
TGCAGCGTTGGGGAAGAGACCCAGTACTTC,CSVGEETQYF,NA,TRBV29-1,TRBJ2-5,few